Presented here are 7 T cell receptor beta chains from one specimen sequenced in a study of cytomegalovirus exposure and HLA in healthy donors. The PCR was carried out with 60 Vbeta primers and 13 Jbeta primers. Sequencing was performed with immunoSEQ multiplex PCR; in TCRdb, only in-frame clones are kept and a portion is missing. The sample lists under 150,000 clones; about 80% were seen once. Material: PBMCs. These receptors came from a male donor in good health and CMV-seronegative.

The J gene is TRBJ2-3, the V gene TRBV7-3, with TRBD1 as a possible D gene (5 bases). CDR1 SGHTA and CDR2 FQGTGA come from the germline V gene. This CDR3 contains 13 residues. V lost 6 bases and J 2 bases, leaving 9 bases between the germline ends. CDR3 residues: CASSTDTTDTQYF. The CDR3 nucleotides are TGTGCCAGCAGTACGGACACCACAGATACGCAGTATTTT. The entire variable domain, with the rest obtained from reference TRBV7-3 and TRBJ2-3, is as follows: GAGVSQTPSNKVTEKGKYVELRCDPISGHTALYWYRQSLGQGPEFLIYFQGTGAADDSGLPNDRFFAVRPEGSVSTLKIQRTERGDSAVYLCASSTDTTDTQYFGPGTRLTVL.

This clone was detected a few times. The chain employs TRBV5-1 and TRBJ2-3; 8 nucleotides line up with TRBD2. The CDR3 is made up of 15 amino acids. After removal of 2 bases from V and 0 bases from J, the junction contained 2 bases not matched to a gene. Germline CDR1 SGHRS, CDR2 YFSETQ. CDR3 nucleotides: TGCGCCAGCAGCTTACAGCGGGGGAGCACAGATACGCAGTATTTT. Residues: CASSLQRGSTDTQYF.

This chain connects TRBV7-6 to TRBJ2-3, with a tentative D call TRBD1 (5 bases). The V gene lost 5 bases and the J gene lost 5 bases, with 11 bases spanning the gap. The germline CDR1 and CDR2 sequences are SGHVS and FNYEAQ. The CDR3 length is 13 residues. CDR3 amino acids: CASSIAGKDTQYF. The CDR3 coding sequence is TGTGCCAGCAGCATCGCAGGGAAAGATACGCAGTATTTT.

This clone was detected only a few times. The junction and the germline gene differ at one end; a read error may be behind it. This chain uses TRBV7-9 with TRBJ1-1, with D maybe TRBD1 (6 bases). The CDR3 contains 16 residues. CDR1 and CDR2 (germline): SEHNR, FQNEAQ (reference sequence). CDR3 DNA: TGTTCCAGCACCTTGAGGTCCCACAGGGCTAACACTGAAGCTTTCTTT. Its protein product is CSSTLRSHRANTEAFF. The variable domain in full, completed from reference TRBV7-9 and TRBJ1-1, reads DTGVSQNPRHKITKRGQNVTFRCDPISEHNRLYWYRQTLGQGPEFLTYFQNEAQLEKSRLLSDRFSAERPKGSFSTLEIQRTEQGDSAMYLCSSTLRSHRANTEAFFGQGTRLTVV.

The CDR3 DNA is TGTGCCAGCTCCGACTGGGGAGGAGAGAGGAAAGCTTTCTTT. This sequence encodes CASSDWGGERKAFF. This chain links TRBV6-5 with TRBJ1-1; D is unclear. The CDR3 sequence is 14 residues long. The V end lost 8 bases, the J end lost 9 bases, and 22 bases lay between the germline ends. Germline V gives CDR1 MNHEY, CDR2 SVGAGI.

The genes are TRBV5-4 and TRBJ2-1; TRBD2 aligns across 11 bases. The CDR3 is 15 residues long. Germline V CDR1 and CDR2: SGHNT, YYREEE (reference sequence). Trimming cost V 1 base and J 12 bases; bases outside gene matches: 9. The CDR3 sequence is CASSLKTSGGSRQFF. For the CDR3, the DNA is TGTGCCAGCAGCTTGAAAACTAGCGGGGGCTCCCGGCAGTTCTTC.

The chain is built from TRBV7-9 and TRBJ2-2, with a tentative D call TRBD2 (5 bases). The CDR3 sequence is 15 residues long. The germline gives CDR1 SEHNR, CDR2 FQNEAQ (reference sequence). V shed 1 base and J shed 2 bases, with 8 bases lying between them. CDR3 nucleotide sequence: TGTGCCAGCAGCTTAGGGAGGTTTAACACCGGGGAGCTGTTTTTT. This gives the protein CASSLGRFNTGELFF.